This is a list of T cell receptor beta chains from one sample in a study of cytomegalovirus exposure and HLA in healthy donors. TCRdb's copy holds only in-frame clones and misses some; the assay was immunoSEQ multiplex PCR. The repertoire holds more than 110,000 clones, with around 79% as singletons. Sequences were obtained from PBMCs. The origin of the receptors is a female donor in good health and CMV-seronegative. CDR3s include the opening cysteine and the closing phenylalanine or tryptophan. Fields, in order: V gene, clone size, D gene, J gene, CDR3 protein, CDR3 DNA. A D gene is named only where the DNA matches it firmly. Clone size is given for some rows only: seen once, a few or many times, or a class if the clone is expanded.

V: TRBV7-8; size: NA; D: TRBD2; J: TRBJ2-1; CDR3: CASSGTSGAYNEQFF; DNA: TGTGCCAGCAGCGGGACTAGCGGGGCGTACAATGAGCAGTTCTTC
V: TRBV27; size: NA; D: NA; J: TRBJ2-7; CDR3: CASSPHIGEQYF; DNA: TGTGCCAGCAGCCCCCATATCGGGGAGCAGTACTTC
V: TRBV7-2; size: NA; D: TRBD1; J: TRBJ1-3; CDR3: CASSFPRDRGYSGNTIYF; DNA: TGTGCCAGCAGCTTCCCCCGGGACAGGGGATATAGTGGAAACACCATATATTTT
V: TRBV6-5; size: NA; D: TRBD1; J: TRBJ1-5; CDR3: CASSYSKGQGQHF; DNA: TGTGCCAGCAGTTACTCGAAGGGACAGGGCCAGCATTTT
V: TRBV29-1; size: NA; D: TRBD1; J: TRBJ1-1; CDR3: CSVRTGMRAEAFF; DNA: TGCAGCGTCCGGACAGGGATGAGGGCTGAAGCTTTCTTT
V: TRBV27; size: NA; D: NA; J: TRBJ1-1; CDR3: CASSGGRFGTEAFF; DNA: TGTGCCAGCAGTGGGGGCAGGTTTGGCACTGAAGCTTTCTTT
V: TRBV9; size: NA; D: NA; J: TRBJ2-1; CDR3: CASSVATRGEQFF; DNA: TGTGCCAGCAGCGTAGCTACTAGAGGAGAGCAGTTCTTC
V: TRBV10-3; size: NA; D: TRBD1; J: TRBJ1-1; CDR3: CAISESTGGMGTEAFF; DNA: TGTGCCATCAGTGAGTCGACAGGGGGGATGGGCACTGAAGCTTTCTTT
V: TRBV30; size: few; D: NA; J: TRBJ1-3; CDR3: CAWTQRGKSRKEGNTIYF; DNA: TGTGCCTGGACCCAAAGGGGGAAGAGCCGTAAAGAAGGAAACACCATATATTTT
V: TRBV2; size: once; D: TRBD2; J: TRBJ2-5; CDR3: CASSRRTSGLQETQYF; DNA: TGTGCCAGCAGCCGAAGGACTAGCGGGCTTCAAGAGACCCAGTACTTC